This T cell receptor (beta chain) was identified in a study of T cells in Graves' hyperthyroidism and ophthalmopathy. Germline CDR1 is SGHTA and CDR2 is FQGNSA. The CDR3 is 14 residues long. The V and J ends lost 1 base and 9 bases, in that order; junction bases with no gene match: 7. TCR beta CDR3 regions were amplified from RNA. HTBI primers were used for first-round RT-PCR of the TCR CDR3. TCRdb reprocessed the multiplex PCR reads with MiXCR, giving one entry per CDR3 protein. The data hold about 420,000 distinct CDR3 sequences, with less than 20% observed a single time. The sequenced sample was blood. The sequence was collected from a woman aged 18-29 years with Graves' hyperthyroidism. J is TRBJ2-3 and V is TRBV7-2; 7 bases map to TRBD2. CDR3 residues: CASSLDRLANTQYF. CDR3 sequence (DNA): TGTGCCAGCAGCTTAGACAGACTAGCCAACACGCAGTATTTT.